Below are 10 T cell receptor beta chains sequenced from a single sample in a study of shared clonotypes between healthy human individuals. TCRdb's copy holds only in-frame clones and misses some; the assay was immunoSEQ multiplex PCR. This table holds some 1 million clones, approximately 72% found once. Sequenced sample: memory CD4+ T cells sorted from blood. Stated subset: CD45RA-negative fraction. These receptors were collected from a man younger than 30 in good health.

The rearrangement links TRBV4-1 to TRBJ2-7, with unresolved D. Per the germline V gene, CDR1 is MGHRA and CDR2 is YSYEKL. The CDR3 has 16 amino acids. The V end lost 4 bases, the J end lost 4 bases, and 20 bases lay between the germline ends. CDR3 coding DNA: TGCGCCAGCAGCCCCCTTAGTGGTCAATTTTTTTACGAGCAGTACTTC. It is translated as CASSPLSGQFFYEQYF.

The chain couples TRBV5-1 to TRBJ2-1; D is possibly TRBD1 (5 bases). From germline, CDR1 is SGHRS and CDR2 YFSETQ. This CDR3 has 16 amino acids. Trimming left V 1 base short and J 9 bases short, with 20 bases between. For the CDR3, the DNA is TGCGCCAGCAGCTTGCAGGGTAGGGGAACTGGCGCTGAGCAGTTCTTC. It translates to CASSLQGRGTGAEQFF.

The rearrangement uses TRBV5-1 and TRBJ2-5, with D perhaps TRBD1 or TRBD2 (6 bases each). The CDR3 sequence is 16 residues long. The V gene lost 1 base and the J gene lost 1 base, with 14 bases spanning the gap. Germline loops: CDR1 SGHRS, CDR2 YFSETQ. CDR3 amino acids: CASSLSHGGPQETQYF. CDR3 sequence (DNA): TGCGCCAGCAGCTTGTCTCACGGGGGCCCCCAAGAGACCCAGTACTTC.

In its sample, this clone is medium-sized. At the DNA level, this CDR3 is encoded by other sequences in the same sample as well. This CDR3 reads CSVEAGRAFF. CDR3 DNA: TGCAGCGTTGAGGCCGGAAGGGCTTTCTTT. The gene calls are TRBV29-1 and TRBJ1-1; the D is unclear. CDR3 length: 10 amino acids. V shed 3 bases and J shed 11 bases, with 10 bases lying between them. Germline lookup yields CDR1 SQVTM and CDR2 ANQGSEA. The full variable domain, in which reference TRBV29-1 and TRBJ1-1 provide the parts outside the CDR3, is SAVISQKPSRDICQRGTSLTIQCQVDSQVTMMFWYRQQPGQSLTLIATANQGSEATYESGFVIDKFPISRPNLTFSTLTVSNMSPEDSSIYLCSVEAGRAFFGQGTRLTVV.

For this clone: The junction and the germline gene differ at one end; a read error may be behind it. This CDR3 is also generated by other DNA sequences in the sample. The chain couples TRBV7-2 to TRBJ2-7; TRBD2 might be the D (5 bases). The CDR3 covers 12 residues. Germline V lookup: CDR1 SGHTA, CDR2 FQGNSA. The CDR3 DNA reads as TGTGCCAGCAGCTTTTCGGGATACGAGCAGTATTTC. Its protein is CASSFSGYEQYF.

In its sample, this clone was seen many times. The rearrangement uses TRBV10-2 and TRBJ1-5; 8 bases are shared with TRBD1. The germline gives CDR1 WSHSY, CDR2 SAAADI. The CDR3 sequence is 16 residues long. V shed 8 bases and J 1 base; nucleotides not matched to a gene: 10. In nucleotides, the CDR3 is TGCGCCAGCCAGGGGCAGGGGGCGCGAAGCAATCAGCCCCAGCATTTT. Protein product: CASQGQGARSNQPQHF.

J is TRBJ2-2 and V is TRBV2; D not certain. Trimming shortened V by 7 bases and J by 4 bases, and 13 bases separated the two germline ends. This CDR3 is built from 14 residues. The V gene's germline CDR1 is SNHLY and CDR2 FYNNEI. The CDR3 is CASIPTLSTGELFF. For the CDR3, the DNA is TGTGCCAGCATCCCGACCTTAAGCACCGGGGAGCTGTTTTTT. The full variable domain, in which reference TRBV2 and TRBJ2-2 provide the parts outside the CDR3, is EPEVTQTPSHQVTQMGQEVILRCVPISNHLYFYWYRQILGQKVEFLVSFYNNEISEKSEIFDDQFSVERPDGSNFTLKIRSTKLEDSAMYFCASIPTLSTGELFFGEGSRLTVL.

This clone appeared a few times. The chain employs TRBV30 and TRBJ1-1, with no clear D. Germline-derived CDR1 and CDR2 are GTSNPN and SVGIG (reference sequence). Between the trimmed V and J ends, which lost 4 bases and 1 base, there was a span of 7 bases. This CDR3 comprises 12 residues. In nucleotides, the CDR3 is TGTGCCTGGAAACAGACGAACACTGAAGCTTTCTTT. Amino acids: CAWKQTNTEAFF.

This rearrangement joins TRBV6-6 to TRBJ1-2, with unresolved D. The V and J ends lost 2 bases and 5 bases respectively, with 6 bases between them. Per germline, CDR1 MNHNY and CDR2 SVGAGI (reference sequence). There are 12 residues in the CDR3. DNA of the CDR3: TGTGCCAGCAGTTACAAGGATTATGGCTACACCTTC. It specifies CASSYKDYGYTF.

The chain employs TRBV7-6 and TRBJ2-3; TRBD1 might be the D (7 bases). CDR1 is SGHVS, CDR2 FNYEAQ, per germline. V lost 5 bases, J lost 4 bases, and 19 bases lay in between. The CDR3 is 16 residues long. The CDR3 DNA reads TGTGCCAGCAGCGCTACCTCCAGGGGGGCGGCAGATACGCAGTATTTT. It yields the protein CASSATSRGAADTQYF.